The entry below gives a single T cell receptor (beta chain) sequence along with its context. Its target antigen remains unknown. No base-level quality is on record; no much larger clone is a single base apart. The trial excluded patients who had a history of autoimmune disease or who were on systemic immunosuppression. Peripheral blood for TCR sequencing was drawn from every dose cohort at baseline, at cycle 4 day 1 and at cycle 7 day 1. The samples were taken from a phase I, first-in-human, multicenter, open-label dose-escalation trial of ivuxolimab. The trial enrolled adults with locally advanced or metastatic head and neck squamous cell, hepatocellular, melanoma or renal cell carcinoma. Before TCR sequencing, CD4+ T cells and CD8+ T cells were sorted from peripheral blood as separate populations. Per the germline V gene, MDHEN is the CDR1 and SYDVKM is the CDR2. Deletion took 6 bases off V and 5 bases off J, with a span of 16 bases between the germline ends. Including cysteine and phenylalanine, the CDR3 has 14 amino acids. Kept here is only the CDR3 DNA, which spans 42 bases and is read in frame from base 1.

The sample belongs to a study of OX40 agonist ivuxolimab in advanced cancers. About the study as a whole: The costimulatory receptor OX40 (CD134) was targeted by ivuxolimab, a fully human IgG2 agonistic monoclonal antibody. Intravenous ivuxolimab was administered to patients every 2 weeks at six dose levels: 0.01, 0.1, 0.3, 1.5, 3 and 10 mg/kg. Of the 50 to 55 dose-escalation patients, hepatocellular carcinoma was present in about 20, melanoma in approximately 15, renal cell carcinoma in 9 and head and neck cancer in 9. In the dose-escalation cohort, 82.7% of patients were male, and the mean age was approximately 60 years, with a range of roughly 20 to 85. Prior anti-PD-1, anti-PD-L1 or anti-CTLA-4 therapy was permitted, and about two fifths of dose-escalation patients had received checkpoint inhibitors. Partial responses occurred in three dose-escalation patients, of whom one had hepatocellular carcinoma and two had cutaneous melanoma. The purpose of peripheral TCRbeta sequencing was to test whether ivuxolimab changed TCR sequence diversity and led to clonal T-cell expansion. The monotherapy dose-escalation portion (N = 52 patients) of the phase I ivuxolimab trial is reported in the paper.

Broader findings and caveats from the paper: Which antigens the clonally expanded peripheral T cells were specific for was not determined. Low levels of normalized T-cell clonal expansion were also seen in some patients who did not respond. Clonal expansion of both CD4+ and CD8+ blood T cells was observed from baseline to week 6 at doses 0.1 to 3.0 mg/kg. After ivuxolimab, expanded clones were on average more numerous among CD8+ T cells than among CD4+ T cells. In the 0.1-3.0 mg/kg groups, partial responders had among the lowest normalized peripheral clonal expansion, particularly in CD8+ T cells.

Genomic DNA was extracted from sorted cells for sequencing of the TCRbeta CDR3 region. The immunoSEQ Assay was used for sequencing of TCRbeta CDR3 regions. TCRdb mirrors the immuneACCESS table, restricted to in-frame sequences. Some clones are absent from its copies; in checked studies, under half trace to an unresolved V gene, and the reason for the others is unknown. The sample data list 95,000 or so clones, and about 90% of these were observed just once. The ten most abundant clones make up roughly 0.5% of the sample. This sequence uses TRBV28 and TRBJ1-2; a weak D assignment points to TRBD1 (6 bases agree). Here the sequenced sample was CD4+ or CD8+ T cells sorted from blood, taken in a trial of the OX40 agonist ivuxolimab. The clonotype originates from an adult with an advanced solid tumor such as melanoma, head and neck, liver or kidney cancer. The CDR3 region reads CASSTSDRLYGYTF. The DNA sequence follows: TGTGCCAGCAGCACCTCCGACAGGCTGTATGGCTACACCTTC.